The entry below describes one T cell receptor beta chain. Only in-frame clones appear in the TCRdb table, and some are missing; sequencing was by immunoSEQ multiplex PCR. The sample lists under 200,000 clones; about 82% were seen once. This sample stems from a study of blood T cell repertoires in COVID-19. The wider study: The samples span acute and convalescent COVID-19 from the United States, Italy and Spain.

Germline V gives CDR1 SGHTA, CDR2 FQGNSA. V dropped 5 bases and J dropped 3; count of bases not matched to a gene: 6. The CDR3 loop spans 14 amino acids. Sequencing used peripheral blood. The genes are TRBV7-2 and TRBJ2-7, with 8 bases matching TRBD1. The clonotype comes from a woman aged 25 to 39 with acute or convalescent COVID-19. Written as DNA, the CDR3 is TGTGCCAGCAGCCTCCGACAGGGGCGCTACGAGCAGTACTTC. It yields the protein CASSLRQGRYEQYF.